This T cell receptor beta chain came from a study of blood T cell repertoires in COVID-19. Study as a whole: Donors in the United States, Italy and Spain gave samples during acute or convalescent COVID-19. PBMCs, B-cell-depleted T cells, or T cells provided the cDNA or gDNA that made up the material.

The CDR3 extends over 14 amino acids. In germline, CDR1 is SGHRS, CDR2 YFSETQ. Deletions cut 4 bases from V and 0 bases from J, with 10 bases between. Authors' processing steps: Amplifying reference gene primers gave estimates of nucleated cell counts. Clones were read by immunoSEQ multiplex PCR, and TCRdb kept only the in-frame ones, dropping some. From that table come the V and J calls and clone size; the DNA was used to work out D and trimming. The sample gives around 190,000 clones, roughly 88% of which show up once; less than 15% is in the top ten. This clonotype was sampled from a human donor in a cohort sampled during active COVID-19. The chain recombines TRBV5-1 with TRBJ2-5, with D possibly TRBD1 on 6 matching bases. Sequencing used peripheral blood. This chain's CDR3 is CASSQRTDQETQYF. The CDR3 nucleotides are TGCGCCAGCAGCCAGCGGACAGACCAAGAGACCCAGTACTTC.